This T cell receptor (beta chain) was recorded in a study of beta chain features in type 1 diabetes. Study-wide findings and caveats: Shorter templates may be favored by PCR, equally so in patients and controls. Patients showed naive, central memory and Treg TCRB repertoires that appeared more similar than those of healthy donors. There was a moderate but significant shortening of TCRB CDR3s in all four CD4+ subsets of Type 1 diabetes patients.

Of the isolated RNA, all was reverse transcribed, and so the sequenced material was expressed TCRB transcripts. Clones were sequenced by immunoSEQ multiplex PCR, and TCRdb holds only the in-frame ones, with some missing. The sample includes a few hundred thousand clones, just over 20% seen only once; the top ten take 0.028%. V shed 0 bases and J 8 bases; nucleotides not matched to a gene: 3. CDR3 size: 13 residues. Germline V gene data show CDR1 as LNHNV and CDR2 as YYDKDF (reference sequence). Details on this clone: Its antigen is unknown.

The sequencing sample was made of naive CD4+ T cells from blood. This clonotype originated in a woman in her 40s with type 1 diabetes. The V and J genes are TRBV15 and TRBJ1-1, with 7 bases aligning to TRBD1. Here the CDR3 reads CATSRDLQGEAFF. The CDR3 bases are TGTGCCACCAGCAGAGATCTACAGGGGGAAGCTTTCTTT. Full variable domain (remainder filled in from reference TRBV15 and TRBJ1-1): DAMVIQNPRYQVTQFGKPVTLSCSQTLNHNVMYWYQQKSSQAPKLLFHYYDKDFNNEADTPDNFQSRRPNTSFCFLDIRSPGLGDTAMYLCATSRDLQGEAFFGQGTRLTVV.